This section outlines one TCR beta chain sequence together with its context. The antigen is unknown. Assay used: immunoSEQ multiplex PCR; TCRdb lists only in-frame clones, some missing. The repertoire has approximately 1.1 million clones, around 78% of them found once; the top ten carry about 0.52%. V lost 5 bases to trimming and J lost 3 bases, with 16 bases between them. The CDR3 covers 15 residues. Germline V gene data show CDR1 as KGHSH and CDR2 as LQKENI. The entry originates in a study of shared clonotypes between healthy human individuals. Whole-study findings and limits: Exclusively blood specimens were collected; tissue repertoires likely differ. Lower generation probabilities were found for non-shared clonotypes than for those shared by all four donors.

The J gene is TRBJ1-1, the V gene TRBV18, with D perhaps TRBD1 (6 bases). The sequenced material came from memory CD4+ T cells from PBMCs. The subset is: CD45RA-negative fraction. The sequence derives from a man between 18 and 29 years old in good health. Some clones in this sample may be carry-over from other donors' samples. The CDR3 DNA reads TGTGCCAGCTCAGCAAACCAGGGGTTGGACACTGAAGCTTTCTTT. This gives the protein CASSANQGLDTEAFF. Using reference TRBV18 and TRBJ1-1 for the parts outside the CDR3, the full variable domain is NAGVMQNPRHLVRRRGQEARLRCSPMKGHSHVYWYRQLPEEGLKFMVYLQKENIIDESGMPKERFSAEFPKEGPSILRIQQVVRGDSAAYFCASSANQGLDTEAFFGQGTRLTVV.